The clone carrying this TCR beta chain occurred many times. Its antigen is unidentified. Germline assignment: CDR1 MGHDK and CDR2 SYGVNS. V was pared by 2 bases and J by 3 bases, with 8 bases between. This CDR3 comprises 13 residues. The study amplified TCR beta CDR3 regions using RNA transcripts. First-round RT-PCR with HTBI primers preceded a second-round multiplex PCR. TCRdb redid the calling of the multiplex PCR reads with MiXCR, one entry per CDR3 protein. The table records over a million distinct CDR3 sequences, around a third of them present only once. This sample is drawn from a study of Graves' ophthalmopathy and Graves' hyperthyroidism. Study findings and constraints: Using 13 signatures, a model distinguished ophthalmopathy from stable hyperthyroidism, reaching just under 90% sensitivity and 81.08% specificity.

The chain recombines TRBV25-1 with TRBJ2-7, with D perhaps matching TRBD1 (5 bases). Source material: peripheral blood or thyroid tissue (not recorded which). The TCR sequence derives from an adult man with Graves' hyperthyroidism. The CDR3 here is CASSEGADYEQYF. CDR3 DNA: TGTGCCAGCAGTGAAGGGGCGGACTACGAGCAGTACTTC.